What follows describes a single TCR beta chain. MiXCR was run by TCRdb on the 5' RACE reads, yielding one entry per CDR3 protein. The data hold 510,000 or so distinct CDR3 sequences, with roughly 21% observed a single time. The entry originates in a study of T cells after yellow fever vaccination. This CDR3 region has 15 residues. CDR1 SEHNR and CDR2 FQNEAQ come from the germline V gene (reference sequence). The V end was cut by 7 bases, the J end by 1 base, with 16 bases between. The clonotype comes from a man under 40 who received the YFV17D yellow fever vaccine. Sequences were derived from PBMCs, sampled 15 days after the yellow fever booster vaccination. The chain combines TRBV7-9 with TRBJ2-5; D is unclear. CDR3 region: CASNPSLGLQETQYF. Written as DNA, the CDR3 is TGTGCCAGCAACCCTTCCCTGGGCCTCCAAGAGACCCAGTACTTC.